Listed below are T cell receptor beta chains from one sample, sequenced in a study of naive and memory T cell subsets. In TCRdb, the 5' RACE reads were re-called with MiXCR into one record per CDR3 protein. The sample consists of tens of thousands of distinct CDR3 sequences, approximately 24% of them appearing once. These receptors were taken from a female donor in good health. Both conserved end residues are part of each CDR3. Each record gives: clone size, V gene, D gene, J gene, CDR3 DNA, CDR3 protein. D genes are given only for firm matches. Clone size is shown for a subset of rows, as once, few, many or a class of expanded clone.

medium-sized	TRBV30	-	TRBJ1-1	TGTGCCTGGAGCCCCATGGGGGGGCAGGGGTTGAACACTGAAGCTTTCTTT	CAWSPMGGQGLNTEAFF
medium-sized	TRBV7-8	-	TRBJ2-5	TGTGCCAGCAGCTTAGTAGAGACCCAGTACTTC	CASSLVETQYF
few	TRBV7-9	-	TRBJ2-1	TGTGCCAGCAGCTTCCGGGGGGCGCGATACAATGAGCAGTTCTTC	CASSFRGARYNEQFF
many	TRBV19	TRBD1	TRBJ2-7	TGTGCCAGTAGTCCCGGGACAGGGAACGAGCAGTACTTC	CASSPGTGNEQYF
medium-sized	TRBV6-5	TRBD1	TRBJ2-2	TGTGCCAGCAGCACCCCCGGACAGGGGGCTACCGGGGAGCTGTTTTTT	CASSTPGQGATGELFF
-	TRBV5-1	-	TRBJ2-7	TGCGCCAGCAGCTTCCGGGACAACTCCTACGAGCAGTACTTC	CASSFRDNSYEQYF
few	TRBV20-1	TRBD2	TRBJ2-5	TGCAGTGCTAGAGAAGGGGCACTAGCGGGAGGGGATCAAGAGACCCAGTACTTC	CSAREGALAGGDQETQYF
-	TRBV6-5	-	TRBJ1-6	TGTGCCAGCCGGAGACCGATCTATAATTCACCCCTCCACTTT	CASRRPIYNSPLHF
many	TRBV9	-	TRBJ2-5	TGTGCCAGCAGCGGGGCAGATAAAGAGACCCAGTACTTC	CASSGADKETQYF
few	TRBV5-1	TRBD2	TRBJ2-1	TGCGCCAGCAGCTGGGGGGGACTAGCGGGGCCCCTCTCCTACAATGAGCAGTTCTTC	CASSWGGLAGPLSYNEQFF